This T cell receptor (beta chain) was sequenced for a study of radiation and T cells in renal cell carcinoma. The treatment denotes: 15 Gy SBRT to primary tumor, nephrectomy 4 weeks later. The data were produced by immunoSEQ multiplex PCR, yet TCRdb's version contains in-frame clones alone and is incomplete. The sample yields about 20,000 clones, just over 60% seen once. The CDR3 spans 15 residues. The germline CDR1 and CDR2 sequences are MNHNS and SASEGT. Deletions cut 3 bases from V and 1 base from J, with 7 bases between. This chain uses TRBV6-1 with TRBJ2-6, with D perhaps matching TRBD2 (5 bases). The input for sequencing was tumor tissue, taken from a patient whose treatment included radiotherapy and nephrectomy. This clonotype originated in a woman between 65 and 79 years old with renal cell carcinoma. CDR3 in amino acids: CASSDRGSGANVLTF. The DNA for the CDR3 is TGTGCCAGCAGTGATCGGGGTTCTGGGGCCAACGTCCTGACTTTC.